One sample yielded the 4 T cell receptor beta chains listed below, sequenced in a study of technical replicates of blood from several donors. Libraries were prepared by immunoSEQ multiplex PCR; TCRdb keeps only in-frame clonotypes and omits some of them. The sample lists 35,000 to 50,000 clones, around 96% occurring once. The source material was T cells isolated from PBMCs. These receptors were collected from a human donor in good health.

V and J are TRBV6-5 and TRBJ1-2, with D unresolved. The CDR3 runs 14 residues. CDR1 is MNHEY and CDR2 is SVGAGI in the germline V gene. Between the trimmed V and J ends, which lost 4 bases and 0 bases, there was a span of 9 bases. CDR3 DNA sequence: TGTGCCAGCAGTTTGGCGGGTGCTAACTATGGCTACACCTTC. Protein: CASSLAGANYGYTF.

J is TRBJ2-3 and V is TRBV7-3; 7 nucleotides line up with TRBD2. The CDR3 contains 14 residues. Per the germline V gene, CDR1 is SGHTA and CDR2 is FQGTGA. After removal of 3 bases from V and 1 base from J, the junction contained 1 base not matched to a gene. Here the CDR3 DNA reads TGTGCCAGCAGCTTGGCGGGAGGCACAGATACGCAGTATTTT. Its translation: CASSLAGGTDTQYF.

The V gene is TRBV6-1, the J gene TRBJ1-5; 7 bases map to TRBD1. This CDR3 is 15 amino acids long. Germline CDR1 reads MNHNS; CDR2 reads SASEGT. With 6 bases clipped from V and 0 bases from J, the junction kept 5 bases outside the gene matches. This CDR3 is CASSPGQASNQPQHF. The CDR3 bases are TGTGCCAGCAGCCCTGGACAGGCTAGCAATCAGCCCCAGCATTTT.

The rearrangement links TRBV10-3 to TRBJ2-2; maybe TRBD2 (5 bases). Germline assignment: CDR1 ENHRY and CDR2 SYGVKD. V was clipped by 0 bases and J by 4 bases, with 6 bases between them. The CDR3 extends over 14 amino acids. This CDR3 reads CAISESGSTGELFF. CDR3 DNA: TGTGCCATCAGTGAGTCGGGGAGCACCGGGGAGCTGTTTTTT.